The 13 T cell receptor beta chains below were found in one sample sequenced in a study of blood T cell repertoires in COVID-19. Only in-frame clones appear in the TCRdb table, and some are missing; sequencing was by immunoSEQ multiplex PCR. Of about 98,000 clones listed, roughly 87% were seen once; the top ten hold 3.5% to 5.5%. Sequencing input: peripheral blood. These receptors were taken from a man in his 70s with acute or convalescent COVID-19.

V usage is TRBV5-4 and J usage is TRBJ1-1; no clear D. With 2 bases removed from V and 3 bases from J, the gap between germline ends came to 5 bases. This CDR3 is 12 amino acids long. Germline V gene data show CDR1 as SGHNT and CDR2 as YYREEE (reference sequence). The DNA of the CDR3 is TGTGCCAGCAGCTTTCGGGACACTGAAGCTTTCTTT. This sequence encodes CASSFRDTEAFF.

The rearrangement uses TRBV6-6 and TRBJ2-7, with 8 nucleotides matching TRBD1. Germline CDR1 is MNHNY and CDR2 is SVGAGI (reference sequence). J gave up 0 bases and V 5 bases, and 9 bases lay outside the gene matches. CDR3 length: 16 residues. The CDR3 here is CASSPRTGLSSYEQYF. For the CDR3, the DNA is TGTGCCAGCAGTCCGAGGACAGGGCTGAGCTCCTACGAGCAGTACTTC.

This clone was detected only a few times. The chain combines TRBV7-9 with TRBJ2-7; possible D gene TRBD1, 6 bases. Trimming took off 3 bases at V and 6 bases at J, with 15 bases between the two ends. This CDR3 is 14 amino acids long. The germline V gene encodes CDR1 SEHNR and CDR2 FQNEAQ (reference sequence). In DNA form, the CDR3 reads TGTGCCAGCAGCTTCACAGGGCTATCGGCCGAGCAGTACTTC. As protein: CASSFTGLSAEQYF.

This chain joins TRBV19 and TRBJ1-1, with TRBD1 matching over 7 bases. Germline V gives CDR1 LNHDA, CDR2 SQIVND (reference sequence). With V trimmed by 4 bases and J by 4 bases, 12 bases remained unmatched. The CDR3 loop spans 16 amino acids. The CDR3 DNA reads TGTGCCAGTAGTACACTGTTAGGGGGCGGCGGCACTGAAGCTTTCTTT. Translation gives CASSTLLGGGGTEAFF.

This rearrangement joins TRBV6-5 to TRBJ2-3, with TRBD1 matching over 9 bases. Trimming cost V 4 bases and J 4 bases; bases outside gene matches: 9. The germline V gene encodes CDR1 MNHEY and CDR2 SVGAGI. The CDR3 consists of 16 residues. CDR3 sequence reads: CASSSWSGQGADTQYF. In DNA form, the CDR3 reads TGTGCCAGCAGTTCATGGTCGGGACAGGGCGCAGATACGCAGTATTTT.

The V call is TRBV5-1, the J call TRBJ1-3; no clear D gene. The CDR3 is 14 residues long. Germline CDR1 is SGHRS and CDR2 is YFSETQ. Trimming removed 1 base from V and 2 bases from J, with 7 bases in between. The CDR3 here is CASSLTGTGNTIYF. The CDR3 coding sequence is TGCGCCAGCAGCTTGACGGGAACTGGAAACACCATATATTTT.

A few counts support this clone. The chain joins TRBV3-1 (or the pseudogene TRBV3-2) to TRBJ1-1, with no clear D. The V end was cut by 0 bases, the J end by 2 bases, with 10 bases between. CDR1 is LGHDT, CDR2 YNNKEL, per germline (reference sequence). The CDR3 totals 15 residues. CDR3 bases: TGTGCCAGCAGCCAAGAAGGGAGGGCCAACACTGAAGCTTTCTTT. This encodes CASSQEGRANTEAFF.

This chain connects TRBV28 to TRBJ1-1; TRBD1 matches 10 bases. J gave up 4 bases and V 3 bases, and 8 bases lay outside the gene matches. From germline, CDR1 is MDHEN and CDR2 SYDVKM. There are 16 residues in the CDR3. The chain's CDR3 is CASSLATGGMFTEAFF. The CDR3, as DNA: TGTGCCAGCAGTTTGGCGACAGGGGGCATGTTCACTGAAGCTTTCTTT.

This rearrangement joins TRBV28 to TRBJ2-5; 12 positions agree with TRBD2. The CDR3 length is 17 residues. V lost 5 bases to trimming and J lost 6 bases; unmatched junction nucleotides: 13. CDR1 and CDR2 (germline): MDHEN, SYDVKM. The CDR3 loop is CASSRPLLTSGGKTQYF. In nucleotides, the CDR3 is TGTGCCAGCAGTCGCCCTCTCCTGACTAGCGGGGGAAAGACCCAGTACTTC.

CDR3 DNA: TGTGCCAGCAGTGAGACAGGGGGAGGAAACACCATATATTTT. Protein sequence: CASSETGGGNTIYF. The chain joins TRBV2 to TRBJ1-3, with 9 bases lining up with TRBD1. The CDR3 consists of 14 residues. The V segment lost 3 bases and the J segment 4 bases; nucleotides outside the gene matches: 1. Per germline, CDR1 SNHLY and CDR2 FYNNEI.

This clone was seen a single time. The chain combines TRBV4-1 with TRBJ1-3, with D possibly matching TRBD1 (5 bases). The CDR3 runs 14 residues. The germline V gene has CDR1 MGHRA and CDR2 YSYEKL. V gave up 9 bases and J gave up 0 bases, with 12 bases separating them. The CDR3 DNA reads as TGCGCCAGTGCCACAGGACCCTCTGGAAACACCATATATTTT. Amino acids: CASATGPSGNTIYF.

The rearrangement joins TRBV12-2 to TRBJ2-7; the tabulated D call, TRBD2, remains unverified against the DNA. TRBV12-2 is a listed pseudogene. The CDR3 contains 21 residues. The DNA of the CDR3 is TGTGCAAGTCGCTTAGCGGGGGGGCTTCAGGTAGCGGGGACCTACCCCTACGAGCAGTACGTC. This encodes CASRLAGGLQVAGTYPYEQYV.

The V and J genes are TRBV4-1 and TRBJ1-1; D remains ambiguous. Germline CDR1 is MGHRA and CDR2 is YSYEKL. Deletions cut 0 bases from V and 7 bases from J, with 12 bases between. The length of the CDR3 is 14 residues. The CDR3 DNA reads TGCGCCAGCAGCCAAGAGTTCGTGGGGAGTGAAGCTTTCTTT. This codes for CASSQEFVGSEAFF.